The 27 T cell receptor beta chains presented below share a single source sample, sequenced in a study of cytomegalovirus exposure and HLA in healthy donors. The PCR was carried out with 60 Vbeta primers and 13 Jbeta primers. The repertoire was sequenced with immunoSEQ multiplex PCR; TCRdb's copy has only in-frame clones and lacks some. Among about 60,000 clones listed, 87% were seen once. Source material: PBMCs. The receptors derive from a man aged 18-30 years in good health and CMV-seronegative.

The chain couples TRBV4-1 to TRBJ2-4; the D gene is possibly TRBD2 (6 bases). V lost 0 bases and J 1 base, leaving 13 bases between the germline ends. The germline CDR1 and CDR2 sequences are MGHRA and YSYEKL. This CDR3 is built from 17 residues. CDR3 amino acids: CASSQDRRVSAKNIQYF. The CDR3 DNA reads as TGCGCCAGCAGCCAAGATAGGAGGGTGTCGGCCAAAAACATTCAGTACTTC.

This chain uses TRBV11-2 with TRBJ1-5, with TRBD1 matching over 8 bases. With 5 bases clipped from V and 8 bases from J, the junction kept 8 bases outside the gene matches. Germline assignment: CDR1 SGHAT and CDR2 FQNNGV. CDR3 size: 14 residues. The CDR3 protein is CASSQAGGAEPQHF. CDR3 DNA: TGTGCCAGCAGCCAGGCAGGGGGCGCAGAGCCCCAGCATTTT.

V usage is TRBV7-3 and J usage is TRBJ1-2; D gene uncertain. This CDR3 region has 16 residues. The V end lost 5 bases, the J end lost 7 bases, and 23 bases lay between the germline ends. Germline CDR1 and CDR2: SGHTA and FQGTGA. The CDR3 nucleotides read TGTGCCAGCAGCCCTGTTAGAGGGCCGGACCGGGGTGGCTACACCTTC. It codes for CASSPVRGPDRGGYTF.

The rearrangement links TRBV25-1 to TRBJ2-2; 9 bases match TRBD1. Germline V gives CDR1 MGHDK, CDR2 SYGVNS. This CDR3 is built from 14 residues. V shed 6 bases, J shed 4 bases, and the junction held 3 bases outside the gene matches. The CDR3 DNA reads TGTGCCAGCAGGGGGACAGGGTCCACCGGGGAGCTGTTTTTT. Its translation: CASRGTGSTGELFF. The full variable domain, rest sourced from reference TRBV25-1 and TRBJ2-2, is EADIYQTPRYLVIGTGKKITLECSQTMGHDKMYWYQQDPGMELHLIHYSYGVNSTEKGDLSSESTVSRIRTEHFPLTLESARPSHTSQYLCASRGTGSTGELFFGEGSRLTVL.

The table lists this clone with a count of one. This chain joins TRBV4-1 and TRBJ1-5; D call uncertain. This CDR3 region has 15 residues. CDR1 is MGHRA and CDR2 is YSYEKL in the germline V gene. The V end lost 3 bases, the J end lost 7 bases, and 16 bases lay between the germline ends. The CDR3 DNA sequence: TGCGCCAGCAGCCAGCAACCTGGAGCCCAACAGCCCCAGCATTTT. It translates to CASSQQPGAQQPQHF.

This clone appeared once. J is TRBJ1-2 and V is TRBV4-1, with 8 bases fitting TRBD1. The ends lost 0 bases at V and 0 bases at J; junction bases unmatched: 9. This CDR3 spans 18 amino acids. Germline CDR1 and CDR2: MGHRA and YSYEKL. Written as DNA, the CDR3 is TGCGCCAGCAGCCAAGAGTTAACAGGGGGATTGTCTAACTATGGCTACACCTTC. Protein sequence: CASSQELTGGLSNYGYTF.

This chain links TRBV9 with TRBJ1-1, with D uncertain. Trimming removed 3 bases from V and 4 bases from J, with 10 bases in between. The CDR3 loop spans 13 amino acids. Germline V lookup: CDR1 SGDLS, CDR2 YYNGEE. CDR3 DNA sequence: TGTGCCAGCAGCGCCGCGGTTACCACTGAAGCTTTCTTT. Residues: CASSAAVTTEAFF.

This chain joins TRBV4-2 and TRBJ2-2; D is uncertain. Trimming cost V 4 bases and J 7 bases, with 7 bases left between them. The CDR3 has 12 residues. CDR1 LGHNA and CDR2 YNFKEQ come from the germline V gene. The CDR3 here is CASSPNGGELFF. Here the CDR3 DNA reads TGTGCCAGCAGCCCAAACGGCGGGGAGCTGTTTTTT.

The CDR3 sequence is CASRGRSYEQYF. CDR3 nucleotide sequence: TGTGCCAGCAGAGGGAGATCCTACGAGCAGTACTTC. The J gene is TRBJ2-7, the V gene TRBV25-1; a possible D gene is TRBD2 (5 bases). This CDR3 has 12 residues. Trimming cost V 6 bases and J 1 base, with 7 bases left between them. Germline V gene data show CDR1 as MGHDK and CDR2 as SYGVNS.

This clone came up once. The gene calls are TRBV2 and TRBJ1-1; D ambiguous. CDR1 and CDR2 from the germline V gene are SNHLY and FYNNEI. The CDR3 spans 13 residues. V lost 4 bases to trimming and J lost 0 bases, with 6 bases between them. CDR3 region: CASSGGLNTEAFF. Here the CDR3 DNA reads TGTGCCAGCAGTGGCGGGCTGAACACTGAAGCTTTCTTT.

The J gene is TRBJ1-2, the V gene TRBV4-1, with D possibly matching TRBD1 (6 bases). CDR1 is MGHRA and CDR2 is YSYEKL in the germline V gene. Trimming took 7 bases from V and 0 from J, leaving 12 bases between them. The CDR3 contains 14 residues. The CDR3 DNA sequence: TGCGCCAGCAAAGTACAGGGCTCTAACTATGGCTACACCTTC. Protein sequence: CASKVQGSNYGYTF.

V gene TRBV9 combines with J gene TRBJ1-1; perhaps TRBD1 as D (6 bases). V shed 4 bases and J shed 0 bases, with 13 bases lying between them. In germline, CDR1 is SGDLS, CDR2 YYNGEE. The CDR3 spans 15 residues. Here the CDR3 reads CASSPLTGVNTEAFF. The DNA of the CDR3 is TGTGCCAGCAGCCCTCTGACAGGCGTGAACACTGAAGCTTTCTTT.

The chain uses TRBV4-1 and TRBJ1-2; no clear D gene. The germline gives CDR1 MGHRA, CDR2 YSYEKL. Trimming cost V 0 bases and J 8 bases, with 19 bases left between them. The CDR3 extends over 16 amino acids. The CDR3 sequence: CASSQEGSGDMGGYTF. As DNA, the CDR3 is TGCGCCAGCAGCCAAGAAGGAAGCGGGGATATGGGCGGCTACACCTTC.

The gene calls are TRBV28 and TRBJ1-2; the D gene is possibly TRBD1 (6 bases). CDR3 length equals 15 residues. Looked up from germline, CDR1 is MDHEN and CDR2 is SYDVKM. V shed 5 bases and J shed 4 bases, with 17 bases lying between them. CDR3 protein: CASSGDRSAPYGYTF. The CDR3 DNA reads TGTGCCAGCAGTGGAGACAGGTCAGCCCCCTATGGCTACACCTTC.

The CDR3 is CASSSGEGEYNEQFF. The CDR3 nucleotides read TGTGCCAGCAGCTCCGGGGAGGGGGAGTACAATGAGCAGTTCTTC. The chain links TRBV11-2 to TRBJ2-1; D might be TRBD2 (7 bases). Germline V CDR1 and CDR2: SGHAT, FQNNGV. The ends were cut back, 4 bases at V and 4 bases at J, with 14 bases in the middle. The CDR3 spans 15 residues.

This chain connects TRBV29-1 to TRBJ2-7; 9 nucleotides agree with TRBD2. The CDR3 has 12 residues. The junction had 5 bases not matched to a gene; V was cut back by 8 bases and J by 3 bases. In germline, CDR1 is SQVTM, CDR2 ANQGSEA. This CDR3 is CSFISGGYEQYF. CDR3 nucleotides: TGCAGCTTCATTAGCGGGGGCTACGAGCAGTACTTC.

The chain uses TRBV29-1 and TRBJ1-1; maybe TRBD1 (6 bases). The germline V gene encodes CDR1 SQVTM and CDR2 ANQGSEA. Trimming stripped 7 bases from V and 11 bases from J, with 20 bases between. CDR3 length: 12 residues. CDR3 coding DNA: TGCAGCGCCCCTTTCACAGGGCCATGGGCTTTCTTT. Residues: CSAPFTGPWAFF.

The CDR3 DNA reads TGTGCCAGCAGCCCAGGTGGGGCCTGGAATTCACCCCTCCACTTT. Translated, it gives CASSPGGAWNSPLHF. V gene TRBV6-1 combines with J gene TRBJ1-6; a weak D match, TRBD1 (5 bases). V was shortened by 6 bases and J by 7 bases, with 16 bases between the two germline ends. The CDR3 contains 15 residues. Germline lookup yields CDR1 MNHNS and CDR2 SASEGT.

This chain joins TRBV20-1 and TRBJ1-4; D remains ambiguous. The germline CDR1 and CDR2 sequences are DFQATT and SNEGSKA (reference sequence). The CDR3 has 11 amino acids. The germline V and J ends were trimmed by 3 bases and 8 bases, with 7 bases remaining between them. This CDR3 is CSARAEEKLFF. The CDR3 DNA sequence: TGCAGTGCTAGGGCGGAGGAAAAACTGTTTTTT.

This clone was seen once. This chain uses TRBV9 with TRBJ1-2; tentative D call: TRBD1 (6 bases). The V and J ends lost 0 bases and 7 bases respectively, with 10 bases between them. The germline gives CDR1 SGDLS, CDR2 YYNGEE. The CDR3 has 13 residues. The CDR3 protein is CASSVDREGGYTF. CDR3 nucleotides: TGTGCCAGCAGCGTAGACAGGGAGGGTGGCTACACCTTC.

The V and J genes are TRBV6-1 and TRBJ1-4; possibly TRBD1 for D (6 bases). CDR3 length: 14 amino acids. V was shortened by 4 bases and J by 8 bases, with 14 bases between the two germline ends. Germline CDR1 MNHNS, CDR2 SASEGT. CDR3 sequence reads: CASSANREGEKLFF. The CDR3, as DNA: TGTGCCAGCAGTGCAAACAGGGAGGGAGAAAAACTGTTTTTT.

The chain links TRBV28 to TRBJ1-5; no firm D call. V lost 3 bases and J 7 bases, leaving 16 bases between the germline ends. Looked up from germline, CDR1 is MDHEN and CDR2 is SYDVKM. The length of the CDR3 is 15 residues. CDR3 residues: CASSLRLQREQPQHF. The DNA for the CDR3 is TGTGCCAGCAGTTTGAGATTGCAGAGGGAACAGCCCCAGCATTTT.

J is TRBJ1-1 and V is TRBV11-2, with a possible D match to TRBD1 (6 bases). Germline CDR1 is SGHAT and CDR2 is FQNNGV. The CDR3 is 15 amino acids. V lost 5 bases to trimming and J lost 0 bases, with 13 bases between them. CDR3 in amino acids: CASSDIGQLNTEAFF. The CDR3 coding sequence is TGTGCCAGCAGCGATATCGGACAGTTGAACACTGAAGCTTTCTTT.

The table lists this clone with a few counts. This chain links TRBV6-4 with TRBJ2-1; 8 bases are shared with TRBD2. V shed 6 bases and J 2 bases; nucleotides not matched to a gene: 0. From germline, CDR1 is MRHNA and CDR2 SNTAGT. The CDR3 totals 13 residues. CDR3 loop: CASSGGAYNEQFF. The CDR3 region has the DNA TGTGCCAGCAGCGGGGGGGCCTACAATGAGCAGTTCTTC.

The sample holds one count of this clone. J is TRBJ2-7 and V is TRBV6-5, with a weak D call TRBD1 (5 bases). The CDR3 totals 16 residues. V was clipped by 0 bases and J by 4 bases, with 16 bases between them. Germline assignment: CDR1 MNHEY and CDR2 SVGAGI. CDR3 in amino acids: CASSYSGREIRYEQYF. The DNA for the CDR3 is TGTGCCAGCAGTTACTCGGGCAGGGAAATTCGGTACGAGCAGTACTTC.

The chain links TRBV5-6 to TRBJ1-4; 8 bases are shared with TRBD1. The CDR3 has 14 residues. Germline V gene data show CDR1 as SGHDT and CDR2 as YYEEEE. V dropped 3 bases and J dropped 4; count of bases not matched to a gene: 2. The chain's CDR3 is CASSSGGNNEKLFF. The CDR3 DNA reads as TGTGCCAGCAGCTCAGGGGGCAATAATGAAAAACTGTTTTTT.

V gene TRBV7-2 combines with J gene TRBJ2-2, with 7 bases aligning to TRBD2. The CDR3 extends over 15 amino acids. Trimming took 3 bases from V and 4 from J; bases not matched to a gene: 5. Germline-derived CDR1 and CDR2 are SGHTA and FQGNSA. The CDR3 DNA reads TGTGCCAGCAGCTTGGGCGGGGGACCCACCGGGGAGCTGTTTTTT. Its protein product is CASSLGGGPTGELFF.